The 10 T cell receptor beta chains below all came from one sample that was sequenced in a study of lymphopenia after photon versus proton radiotherapy. Profiled with immunoSEQ multiplex PCR; TCRdb holds only in-frame clones, not every one. Of 60,000 or so clones in the sample, roughly nine tenths were seen once. The sample here was peripheral blood, taken from a patient treated with proton-based radiotherapy. These receptors all stem from a man at least 80 years old with esophageal cancer.

This clone showed up just a few times. J is TRBJ2-2 and V is TRBV18; the match to TRBD1 covers 9 bases. CDR1 is KGHSH and CDR2 is LQKENI in the germline V gene. V gave up 2 bases and J gave up 10 bases; unmatched junction bases: 11. The CDR3 sequence is 16 residues long. Here the CDR3 reads CASSPASAGQGTELFF. CDR3 nucleotides: TGTGCCAGCTCACCAGCGTCGGCTGGACAGGGGACGGAGCTGTTTTTT.

The gene calls are TRBV7-6 and TRBJ1-4, with TRBD1 as a possible D gene (5 bases). The V and J ends lost 5 bases and 5 bases respectively, with 21 bases between them. From germline, CDR1 is SGHVS and CDR2 FNYEAQ. This CDR3 comprises 17 residues. The CDR3 sequence is CASSRGGLGRLNEKLFF. CDR3 bases: TGTGCCAGCAGCCGGGGGGGGTTAGGACGGCTGAATGAAAAACTGTTTTTT.

The chain carries TRBV4-1 and TRBJ1-5; D is unresolved. V was clipped by 2 bases and J by 5 bases, with 13 bases between them. CDR1 and CDR2 from the germline V gene are MGHRA and YSYEKL. The CDR3 length is 15 residues. Here the CDR3 DNA reads TGCGCCAGCAGCCAACCCGGTCTTGAGCATCAGCCCCAGCATTTT. Amino acids: CASSQPGLEHQPQHF.

The V gene is TRBV11-3, the J gene TRBJ2-1, with 12 bases lining up with TRBD2. This CDR3 contains 14 residues. V was clipped by 5 bases and J by 13 bases; unmatched bases: 9. Germline V CDR1 and CDR2: SGHNT, YENEEA. The CDR3 spells CASSLSRTSGKQFF. Written as DNA, the CDR3 is TGTGCCAGCAGCCTCTCTCGGACTAGCGGGAAACAGTTCTTC.

The J gene is TRBJ1-3, the V gene TRBV5-1, with TRBD1 matching 11 bases. This CDR3 contains 16 residues. From germline, CDR1 is SGHRS and CDR2 YFSETQ. Trimming at V came to 4 bases and at J to 4 bases, leaving 7 bases not matched to a gene. The CDR3 bases are TGCGCCAGCAGCCCACCCAGGACAGGGGGCGGAAACACCATATATTTT. This encodes CASSPPRTGGGNTIYF. The full variable domain, rest sourced from reference TRBV5-1 and TRBJ1-3, is KAGVTQTPRYLIKTRGQQVTLSCSPISGHRSVSWYQQTPGQGLQFLFEYFSETQRNKGNFPGRFSGRQFSNSRSEMNVSTLELGDSALYLCASSPPRTGGGNTIYFGEGSWLTVV.

This chain links TRBV2 with TRBJ1-1, with a possible D match to TRBD1 (5 bases). Looked up from germline, CDR1 is SNHLY and CDR2 is FYNNEI. V gave up 3 bases and J gave up 6 bases, with 14 bases separating them. The CDR3 has 14 residues. This CDR3 is CASSEGGRGAEAFF. The DNA of the CDR3 is TGTGCCAGCAGTGAGGGGGGAAGGGGCGCTGAAGCTTTCTTT. Full variable domain (rest looked up from reference TRBV2 and TRBJ1-1): EPEVTQTPSHQVTQMGQEVILRCVPISNHLYFYWYRQILGQKVEFLVSFYNNEISEKSEIFDDQFSVERPDGSNFTLKIRSTKLEDSAMYFCASSEGGRGAEAFFGQGTRLTVV.

J is TRBJ2-5 and V is TRBV6-5, with 10 bases lining up with TRBD1. The germline V gene encodes CDR1 MNHEY and CDR2 SVGAGI. The CDR3 is 15 amino acids. J gave up 9 bases and V 2 bases, and 9 bases lay outside the gene matches. The CDR3 here is CASSYRDRGESAQYF. The DNA of the CDR3 is TGTGCCAGCAGTTACCGGGACAGGGGTGAATCGGCCCAGTACTTC.

The chain has TRBV6-6 and TRBJ1-6; 9 bases agree with TRBD1. The germline V gene encodes CDR1 MNHNY and CDR2 SVGAGI (reference sequence). The junction had 4 bases not matched to a gene; V was cut back by 6 bases and J by 7 bases. CDR3 length: 14 amino acids. Here the CDR3 DNA reads TGTGCCAGCAGGGGGACAGGGCCCAATTCACCCCTCCACTTT. It is translated as CASRGTGPNSPLHF.

This chain connects TRBV6-5 to TRBJ2-3; D is unresolved. Germline CDR1 reads MNHEY; CDR2 reads SVGAGI. Between the trimmed V and J ends, which lost 2 bases and 6 bases, there was a span of 12 bases. CDR3 length: 14 residues. In DNA, the CDR3 is TGTGCCAGCAGTTACAAGGGCAGGCTTGATACGCAGTATTTT. This translates into CASSYKGRLDTQYF.

This rearrangement joins TRBV6-4 to TRBJ2-1; D could derive from TRBD1 or TRBD2 (5 bases each). Trimming took off 2 bases at V and 0 bases at J, with 11 bases between the two ends. This CDR3 is built from 16 residues. CDR1 MRHNA and CDR2 SNTAGT come from the germline V gene. This CDR3 reads CASSDGAGTSYNEQFF. CDR3 nucleotides: TGTGCCAGCAGTGACGGGGCGGGCACCTCCTACAATGAGCAGTTCTTC.